One T cell receptor (beta chain) is described in this entry. These data are taken from a study of blood T cell repertoires in COVID-19. V lost 4 bases and J 2 bases, leaving 19 bases between the germline ends. Germline CDR1 reads SGHRS; CDR2 reads YFSETQ. The CDR3 contains 16 residues. In the source study's methods: Reference gene primer amplification in the assay estimated nucleated cell counts. Libraries were prepared by immunoSEQ multiplex PCR; TCRdb keeps only in-frame clonotypes and omits some of them. From that table come the V and J calls and clone size; the DNA was used to work out D and trimming. The repertoire consists of about 69,000 clones, with 85% occurring once and the leading ten covering 2.5% to 3.5%.

Sequencing was carried out using peripheral blood. The receptor was isolated from a man older than 75 with acute or convalescent COVID-19. This chain uses TRBV5-1 with TRBJ2-7; tentative D call: TRBD2 (5 bases). CDR3 coding DNA: TGCGCCAGCAGCCCGGAAGTACGGGGTGCTACCTACGAGCAGTACTTC. The encoded protein is CASSPEVRGATYEQYF.